The 32 T cell receptor beta chains given below trace back to one sample, sequenced in a study of OX40 agonist ivuxolimab in advanced cancers. Libraries were prepared by immunoSEQ multiplex PCR; TCRdb keeps only in-frame clonotypes and omits some of them. The sample records about 110,000 clones, around nine tenths being singletons. The starting material was CD4+ or CD8+ T cells sorted from blood, obtained in a trial of the OX40 agonist ivuxolimab. Receptors originate from an adult with an advanced solid tumor such as melanoma, head and neck, liver or kidney cancer.

Points on this clone: Other DNA sequences in the same sample also yield this CDR3. The gene calls are TRBV5-1 and TRBJ1-1, with D possibly TRBD1 on 5 matching bases. Trimming left V 3 bases short and J 1 base short, with 7 bases between. The CDR3 extends over 13 amino acids. The germline CDR1 and CDR2 sequences are SGHRS and YFSETQ. In DNA, the CDR3 is TGCGCCAGCAGCTGGACATCGAACACTGAAGCTTTCTTT. Translated: CASSWTSNTEAFF.

CDR3 sequence: CASSLRTGPTQETQYF. The CDR3 region has the DNA TGTGCCAGCAGCTTGAGGACAGGGCCTACTCAAGAGACCCAGTACTTC. This chain joins TRBV5-4 and TRBJ2-5, with 8 positions matching TRBD1. V trimming: 1 base; J trimming: 2 bases; junction bases outside the gene matches: 7. The V gene's germline CDR1 is SGHNT and CDR2 YYREEE (reference sequence). CDR3 size: 16 residues.

The rearrangement joins TRBV30 to TRBJ2-7, with a possible D match to TRBD2 (5 bases). Germline loops: CDR1 GTSNPN, CDR2 SVGIG (reference sequence). The CDR3 runs to 12 residues. Trimming left V 4 bases short and J 7 bases short, with 14 bases between. DNA for the CDR3: TGTGCCTGGAACGGGGTCGCGCAGGAGCAGTACTTC. Translated: CAWNGVAQEQYF.

This clone was seen just once. This sample includes further DNA sequences coding for the same CDR3. The chain recombines TRBV5-1 with TRBJ1-1, with D possibly TRBD1 on 6 matching bases. The ends were cut back, 2 bases at V and 2 bases at J, with 10 bases in the middle. The CDR3 consists of 14 residues. Germline CDR1 is SGHRS and CDR2 is YFSETQ. CDR3 in amino acids: CASSLVQGNTEAFF. The CDR3 nucleotides are TGCGCCAGCAGCTTAGTACAGGGCAACACTGAAGCTTTCTTT.

The CDR3 bases are TGTGCCAGCAGCTTGATGTCGGGGCAAGCTTTCTTT. Protein product: CASSLMSGQAFF. The chain has TRBV5-8 and TRBJ1-1; the D gene is possibly TRBD1 (5 bases). From germline, CDR1 is SGHTS and CDR2 YDEGEE. With 1 base removed from V and 9 bases from J, the gap between germline ends came to 10 bases. The CDR3 has 12 amino acids.

The chain couples TRBV27 to TRBJ2-5; 10 bases map to TRBD2. CDR1 and CDR2 from the germline V gene are MNHEY and SMNVEV (reference sequence). The CDR3 sequence is 15 residues long. Germline trimming cut 6 bases from V and 7 bases from J; bases unmatched to any gene: 11. The CDR3 spells CASSPRSGRGGTQYF. In DNA form, the CDR3 reads TGTGCCAGCAGCCCGAGGAGCGGGAGGGGGGGGACCCAGTACTTC.

The chain uses TRBV6-5 and TRBJ1-2; 10 positions match TRBD1. The CDR3 covers 16 residues. The V and J ends lost 2 bases and 2 bases, in that order; junction bases with no gene match: 5. Germline CDR1 is MNHEY and CDR2 is SVGAGI. CDR3 DNA: TGTGCCAGCAGTTACGTCAGGACAGGGGGAAACTATGGCTACACCTTC. Translation gives CASSYVRTGGNYGYTF.

This chain uses TRBV28 with TRBJ1-1; 7 positions match TRBD1. CDR1 is MDHEN and CDR2 is SYDVKM in the germline V gene. V was pared by 6 bases and J by 1 base, with 5 bases of the junction left unmatched. The CDR3 length is 14 residues. CDR3 nucleotides: TGTGCCAGCAGGTCGGGACAGCCGAACACTGAAGCTTTCTTT. This sequence encodes CASRSGQPNTEAFF.

The V call is TRBV4-3, the J call TRBJ2-4; possible D gene TRBD2, 6 bases. Germline assignment: CDR1 LGHNA and CDR2 YSLEER. The CDR3 length is 14 residues. V was pared by 5 bases and J by 1 base, with 9 bases between. The CDR3 is CASSGGRAKNIQYF. The CDR3 nucleotides read TGCGCCAGCAGCGGAGGGCGCGCCAAAAACATTCAGTACTTC.

The chain carries TRBV30 and TRBJ2-7; 8 positions agree with TRBD1. This CDR3 is built from 15 residues. V gave up 0 bases and J gave up 1 base; unmatched junction bases: 5. Per the germline V gene, CDR1 is GTSNPN and CDR2 is SVGIG (reference sequence). CDR3 protein: CAWSVRDRSSYEQYF. The CDR3 bases are TGTGCCTGGAGTGTAAGGGACAGGTCATCCTACGAGCAGTACTTC.

Points on this clone: The junction differs from germline at one of its ends, possibly a read error. This chain connects TRBV7-7 to TRBJ2-1, with no clear D. CDR1 is SSHAT and CDR2 is FNYEAQ in the germline V gene (reference sequence). The CDR3 is made up of 13 amino acids. The CDR3 DNA follows: TGTGCTAGCAGCTTATCTCGGAACAATGAGCAGTTCTTC. Translation gives CASSLSRNNEQFF.

In DNA, the CDR3 is TGTGCCAGCCAACGATTCGGGGCGGGAGCGGAATCTAGCACAGATACGCAGTATTTT. It yields the protein CASQRFGAGAESSTDTQYF. The genes are TRBV27 and TRBJ2-3; 7 bases are shared with TRBD2. The junction had 20 bases not matched to a gene; V was cut back by 8 bases and J by 0 bases. This CDR3 is built from 19 residues. Looked up from germline, CDR1 is MNHEY and CDR2 is SMNVEV (reference sequence).

The V and J genes are TRBV7-9 and TRBJ2-6, with 9 bases identical to TRBD1. The trim removed 5 bases at V and 0 bases at J, leaving 2 bases unmatched. This CDR3 has 16 amino acids. Looked up from germline, CDR1 is SEHNR and CDR2 is FQNEAQ (reference sequence). Written as DNA, the CDR3 is TGTGCCAGCAGCAAGGGACAGGGCTCTGGGGCCAACGTCCTGACTTTC. This gives the protein CASSKGQGSGANVLTF.

This rearrangement joins TRBV18 to TRBJ2-1, with 8 bases aligning to TRBD1. Germline V gene data show CDR1 as KGHSH and CDR2 as LQKENI. The J segment lost 5 bases and the V segment lost 4 bases, leaving 1 base of the junction unmatched. The CDR3 sequence is 13 residues long. The CDR3 DNA reads as TGTGCCAGCTCACGGGGACAGGACAATGAGCAGTTCTTC. This gives the protein CASSRGQDNEQFF. The full variable domain, its missing parts supplied by reference TRBV18 and TRBJ2-1, is NAGVMQNPRHLVRRRGQEARLRCSPMKGHSHVYWYRQLPEEGLKFMVYLQKENIIDESGMPKERFSAEFPKEGPSILRIQQVVRGDSAAYFCASSRGQDNEQFFGPGTRLTVL.

CDR3 region: CASSEWGRENTEAFF. The CDR3, as DNA: TGTGCCAGCAGTGAATGGGGCAGGGAGAACACTGAAGCTTTCTTT. The V and J genes are TRBV2 and TRBJ1-1; the D gene is possibly TRBD1 (5 bases). With 2 bases removed from V and 1 base from J, the gap between germline ends came to 11 bases. CDR3 length: 15 amino acids. Per germline, CDR1 SNHLY and CDR2 FYNNEI.

This sequence joins TRBV19 and TRBJ2-1; D is uncertain. The V gene lost 3 bases and the J gene lost 4 bases, with 7 bases spanning the gap. CDR3 size: 13 residues. The germline gives CDR1 LNHDA, CDR2 SQIVND (reference sequence). The CDR3 here is CASSMAEYNEQFF. The DNA for the CDR3 is TGTGCCAGTAGTATGGCAGAATACAATGAGCAGTTCTTC.

V usage is TRBV6-1 and J usage is TRBJ1-1; 8 bases line up with TRBD1. V trimming: 6 bases; J trimming: 2 bases; junction bases outside the gene matches: 5. The CDR3 totals 14 residues. Germline V gene sequence: CDR1 MNHNS, CDR2 SASEGT. The CDR3 sequence: CASRTGETNTEAFF. The CDR3, as DNA: TGTGCCAGCAGGACAGGGGAAACTAACACTGAAGCTTTCTTT.

V gene TRBV19 combines with J gene TRBJ1-2; the D gene is possibly TRBD1 (5 bases). V dropped 2 bases and J dropped 5 bases, with 12 bases sitting between them. Germline values: CDR1 LNHDA, CDR2 SQIVND (reference sequence). The CDR3 runs 14 residues. The CDR3 region is CASSIRTGLYGYTF. The CDR3, as DNA: TGTGCCAGTAGTATACGGACGGGACTTTATGGCTACACCTTC.

J is TRBJ1-5 and V is TRBV29-1; D possibly corresponds to TRBD1 (5 bases). The ends were cut back, 5 bases at V and 7 bases at J, with 15 bases in the middle. Germline V lookup: CDR1 SQVTM, CDR2 ANQGSEA. The CDR3 runs to 13 residues. As DNA, the CDR3 is TGCAGCGTTTTAACAGGTCCTGGCCAGCCCCAGCATTTT. It codes for CSVLTGPGQPQHF.

This clone is a singleton in its sample. The rearrangement links TRBV20-1 to TRBJ2-7; D uncertain. The CDR3 has 11 residues. Germline CDR1 and CDR2: DFQATT and SNEGSKA (reference sequence). V shed 5 bases and J shed 6 bases, with 11 bases lying between them. DNA for the CDR3: TGCAGTGCTGACCGGTCTGGCGAGCAGTACTTC. Amino acid sequence: CSADRSGEQYF.

This chain links TRBV4-3 with TRBJ2-1; D remains ambiguous. Trimming removed 4 bases from V and 7 bases from J, with 11 bases in between. CDR1 is LGHNA, CDR2 YSLEER, per germline. This CDR3 is built from 13 residues. Here the CDR3 DNA reads TGCGCCAGCAGCCTCGGACCTCGGAATGAGCAGTTCTTC. Its protein product is CASSLGPRNEQFF.

The chain couples TRBV15 to TRBJ1-1, with D uncertain. From germline, CDR1 is LNHNV and CDR2 YYDKDF (reference sequence). The CDR3 runs to 15 residues. Trimming stripped 6 bases from V and 0 bases from J, with 14 bases between. Here the CDR3 reads CATRRDRIMNTEAFF. The CDR3 nucleotides read TGTGCCACCAGAAGGGATAGGATAATGAACACTGAAGCTTTCTTT.

The chain joins TRBV28 to TRBJ2-5; no clear D gene. With 7 bases removed from V and 6 bases from J, the gap between germline ends came to 15 bases. The CDR3 sequence is 13 residues long. Per germline, CDR1 MDHEN and CDR2 SYDVKM. The CDR3 sequence: CASKLWEDKTQYF. The DNA for the CDR3 is TGTGCCAGCAAGTTGTGGGAAGACAAGACCCAGTACTTC.

This rearrangement joins TRBV27 to TRBJ2-1, with no clear D. Germline CDR1 reads MNHEY; CDR2 reads SMNVEV (reference sequence). Trimming removed 2 bases from V and 4 bases from J, with 18 bases in between. The CDR3 extends over 17 amino acids. The CDR3 DNA follows: TGTGCCAGCAGTTTAGTTTTCGGGTCCTCTGATTACAATGAGCAGTTCTTC. Its protein is CASSLVFGSSDYNEQFF.

The chain recombines TRBV6-5 with TRBJ1-5; no clear D gene. Germline V gene data show CDR1 as MNHEY and CDR2 as SVGAGI. Trimming stripped 5 bases from V and 3 bases from J, with 8 bases between. This CDR3 region has 13 residues. Here the CDR3 DNA reads TGTGCCAGCAGTGCGGGCCACAATCAGCCCCAGCATTTT. As protein: CASSAGHNQPQHF.

This chain uses TRBV28 with TRBJ2-7, with D tentatively TRBD1 or TRBD2 (6 bases each). Trimming removed 6 bases from V and 3 bases from J, with 18 bases in between. The CDR3 extends over 15 amino acids. Germline V CDR1 and CDR2: MDHEN, SYDVKM. The CDR3 loop is CASSPTGTFGYEQYF. The DNA for the CDR3 is TGTGCCAGCAGCCCAACAGGGACTTTCGGCTACGAGCAGTACTTC. Full variable domain (missing parts from reference TRBV28 and TRBJ2-7): DVKVTQSSRYLVKRTGEKVFLECVQDMDHENMFWYRQDPGLGLRLIYFSYDVKMKEKGDIPEGYSVSREKKERFSLILESASTNQTSMYLCASSPTGTFGYEQYFGPGTRLTVT.

The rearrangement joins TRBV2 to TRBJ1-2; TRBD1 agrees at 7 bases. The CDR3 runs 13 residues. The germline V gene has CDR1 SNHLY and CDR2 FYNNEI. The trim removed 6 bases at V and 5 bases at J, leaving 6 bases unmatched. The CDR3 nucleotides are TGTGCCAGCAGCATCGGGACAGCTTATGGCTACACCTTC. This encodes CASSIGTAYGYTF.

V gene TRBV11-2 combines with J gene TRBJ2-7; 7 nucleotides match TRBD1. Germline CDR1 reads SGHAT; CDR2 reads FQNNGV. This CDR3 comprises 16 residues. After removal of 1 base from V and 3 bases from J, the junction contained 9 bases not matched to a gene. The CDR3 sequence: CASSLGQGEGNYEQYF. DNA for the CDR3: TGTGCCAGCAGCTTAGGACAGGGCGAAGGGAACTACGAGCAGTACTTC.

This chain uses TRBV7-8 with TRBJ2-7; D unclear. Looked up from germline, CDR1 is SGHVS and CDR2 is FQNEAQ. The V and J ends lost 10 bases and 11 bases respectively, with 18 bases between them. The CDR3 totals 11 residues. The CDR3 nucleotides are TGTGCCACCTCGGGCGGCAGCAATGAGTACTTC. This encodes CATSGGSNEYF.

The rearrangement uses TRBV30 and TRBJ2-7; no reliable D call. Germline assignment: CDR1 GTSNPN and CDR2 SVGIG (reference sequence). This CDR3 is 13 amino acids long. V lost 0 bases and J 0 bases, leaving 6 bases between the germline ends. The CDR3 sequence: CAWSVWSSYEQYF. The CDR3 DNA is TGTGCCTGGAGTGTTTGGAGCTCCTACGAGCAGTACTTC.

V usage is TRBV18 and J usage is TRBJ2-1, with D uncertain. CDR1 is KGHSH, CDR2 LQKENI, per germline. Trimming removed 3 bases at V and 4 bases at J, with 7 bases between. The CDR3 has 13 residues. In nucleotides, the CDR3 is TGTGCCAGCTCACCGACAAATTACAATGAGCAGTTCTTC. This encodes CASSPTNYNEQFF. The full variable domain, completed using reference TRBV18 and TRBJ2-1, is NAGVMQNPRHLVRRRGQEARLRCSPMKGHSHVYWYRQLPEEGLKFMVYLQKENIIDESGMPKERFSAEFPKEGPSILRIQQVVRGDSAAYFCASSPTNYNEQFFGPGTRLTVL.

To note about this clone: The junction does not match germline at one end; this may be a read error. The rearrangement links TRBV29-1 to TRBJ1-6; tentative D call: TRBD1 (6 bases). Germline loops: CDR1 SQVTM, CDR2 ANQGSEA. The CDR3 loop spans 15 amino acids. The CDR3 loop reads CSVAERGGENSPPHF. In DNA, the CDR3 is TGCAGCGTCGCCGAGCGGGGGGGCGAGAATTCACCCCCCCACTTT.